Listed below are T cell receptor beta chains from one sample, sequenced in a study of blood T cell repertoires in COVID-19. Only in-frame clones appear in the TCRdb table, and some are missing; sequencing was by immunoSEQ multiplex PCR. In the table there are about 130,000 clones, around 88% of which are singletons. Sequenced: peripheral blood. These receptors were obtained from a woman in her forties or fifties who had recovered from COVID-19. Both conserved end residues are part of each CDR3. The order of the fields is CDR3 length, V gene, J gene, D gene, CDR3 protein, CDR3 DNA. The D gene is left open where the match is weak.

16	TRBV18	TRBJ2-2	NA	CASSPRGVALTGELFF	TGTGCCAGCTCACCGCGCGGAGTCGCCCTCACCGGGGAGCTGTTTTTT
15	TRBV7-9	TRBJ2-1	TRBD1	CASSFSSGTGYEQFF	TGTGCCAGCAGCTTCTCCTCCGGGACAGGCTATGAGCAGTTCTTC
16	TRBV6-1	TRBJ2-5	TRBD2	CASSEWTSGSEETQYF	TGTGCCAGCAGTGAATGGACTAGCGGGAGCGAGGAGACCCAGTACTTC
13	TRBV18	TRBJ1-1	TRBD1	CASSQGARTEAFF	TGTGCCAGCTCACAGGGGGCGCGGACTGAAGCTTTCTTT
16	TRBV18	TRBJ2-6	TRBD1	CASSPPTGPGANVLTF	TGTGCCAGCTCACCACCGACAGGGCCTGGGGCCAACGTCCTGACTTTC
14	TRBV6-5	TRBJ1-5	NA	CASSTLGGNQPQHF	TGTGCCAGCAGCACCCTTGGAGGGAATCAGCCCCAGCATTTT
15	TRBV2	TRBJ2-1	NA	CASRPGPGSYNEQFF	TGTGCCAGCAGGCCCGGCCCGGGCTCCTACAATGAGCAGTTCTTC
13	TRBV5-5	TRBJ1-1	TRBD1	CASQDRGYTEAFF	TGTGCCAGTCAGGACAGGGGATACACTGAAGCTTTCTTT
14	TRBV5-4	TRBJ2-5	TRBD2	CASSFSGGEETQYF	TGTGCCAGCAGCTTCTCGGGGGGGGAAGAGACCCAGTACTTC
14	TRBV25-1	TRBJ1-5	NA	CASSEPGGNQPQHF	TGTGCCAGCAGTGAACCCGGGGGCAATCAGCCCCAGCATTTT
17	TRBV12-5	TRBJ1-5	NA	CASGLAPTATANQPQHF	TGTGCTAGTGGTTTGGCCCCAACCGCGACAGCGAATCAGCCCCAGCATTTT
16	TRBV24-1	TRBJ2-1	NA	CATSDPNTPSYNEQFF	TGTGCCACCAGTGACCCTAATACGCCCTCCTACAATGAGCAGTTCTTC